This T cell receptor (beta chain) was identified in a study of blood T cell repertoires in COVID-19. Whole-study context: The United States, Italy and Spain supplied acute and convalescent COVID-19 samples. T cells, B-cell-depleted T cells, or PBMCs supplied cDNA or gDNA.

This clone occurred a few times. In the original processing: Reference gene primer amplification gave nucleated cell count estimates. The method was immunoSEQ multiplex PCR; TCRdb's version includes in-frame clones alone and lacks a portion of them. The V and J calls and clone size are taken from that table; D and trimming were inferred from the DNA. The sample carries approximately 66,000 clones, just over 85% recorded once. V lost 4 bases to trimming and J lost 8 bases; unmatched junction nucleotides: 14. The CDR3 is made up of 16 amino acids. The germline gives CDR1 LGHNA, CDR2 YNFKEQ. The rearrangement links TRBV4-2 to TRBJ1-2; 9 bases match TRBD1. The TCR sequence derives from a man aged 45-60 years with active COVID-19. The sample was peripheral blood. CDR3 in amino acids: CASSLGEGQGVVGYTF. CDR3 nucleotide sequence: TGTGCCAGCAGCCTAGGAGAGGGACAGGGAGTGGTCGGCTACACCTTC.